These 9 T cell receptor beta chains came from one sample sequenced in a study of control samples from healthy donors and cancer patients. The data were produced by immunoSEQ multiplex PCR, yet TCRdb's version contains in-frame clones alone and is incomplete. Of approximately 100,000 clones listed, about four fifths are singletons. The material sequenced was PBMCs. Every receptor here comes from a man between 65 and 85 years old with lung cancer.

The rearrangement uses TRBV9 and TRBJ2-7; D unclear. The germline CDR1 and CDR2 sequences are SGDLS and YYNGEE. The ends were cut back, 0 bases at V and 0 bases at J, with 10 bases in the middle. The CDR3 has 15 amino acids. Here the CDR3 DNA reads TGTGCCAGCAGCGTAGACCCGACTGGCTCCTACGAGCAGTACTTC. Its translation: CASSVDPTGSYEQYF.

The J gene is TRBJ2-2, the V gene TRBV5-4; 9 bases line up with TRBD2. Trimming cost V 0 bases and J 5 bases; bases outside gene matches: 11. Germline CDR1 and CDR2: SGHNT and YYREEE (reference sequence). The CDR3 length is 18 residues. This chain's CDR3 is CASSLAGRRGGRTGELFF. CDR3 sequence (DNA): TGTGCCAGCAGCTTGGCCGGTAGGCGGGGGGGCCGGACCGGGGAGCTGTTTTTT. Full variable domain (remainder filled in from reference TRBV5-4 and TRBJ2-2): ETGVTQSPTHLIKTRGQQVTLRCSSQSGHNTVSWYQQALGQGPQFIFQYYREEENGRGNFPPRFSGLQFPNYSSELNVNALELDDSALYLCASSLAGRRGGRTGELFFGEGSRLTVL.

The chain uses TRBV21-1 and TRBJ1-2; TRBD1, the D gene given by the table, was not confirmed from the DNA. TRBV21-1 corresponds to a pseudogene. The CDR3 has 14 amino acids. The CDR3 DNA reads TGTGCCAGCAGCAAAGTTTCAGGGTTAGGTGGCTACACCTTC. Protein: CASSKVSGLGGYTF.

The chain combines TRBV6-6 with TRBJ2-3; tentatively, D is TRBD1 or TRBD2 (6 bases each). CDR1 and CDR2 (germline): MNHNY, SVGAGI (reference sequence). This CDR3 is built from 16 residues. With 0 bases removed from V and 1 base from J, the gap between germline ends came to 11 bases. The CDR3 DNA sequence: TGTGCCAGCAGTTACTCGGGGGGCATCGGCACAGATACGCAGTATTTT. Protein sequence: CASSYSGGIGTDTQYF.

The chain has TRBV6-1 and TRBJ2-5, with a possible D match to TRBD2 (7 bases). Germline lookup yields CDR1 MNHNS and CDR2 SASEGT. The V end lost 2 bases, the J end lost 5 bases, and 12 bases lay between the germline ends. The CDR3 covers 14 residues. In nucleotides, the CDR3 is TGTGCCAGCAGTGAACGGGGGGCCTATGAGACCCAGTACTTC. This sequence encodes CASSERGAYETQYF.

The chain links TRBV3-1 (or the pseudogene TRBV3-2) to TRBJ1-1, with D perhaps TRBD1 (6 bases). This CDR3 is built from 14 residues. V was trimmed by 6 bases and J by 1 base, leaving 12 bases between them. Germline loops: CDR1 LGHDT, CDR2 YNNKEL (reference sequence). The CDR3 loop reads CASRTGTKNTEAFF. CDR3 bases: TGTGCCAGCAGGACCGGGACAAAGAACACTGAAGCTTTCTTT.

The CDR3 is CAWSAPFIYQPQHF. The CDR3 nucleotides are TGTGCCTGGAGTGCCCCGTTCATCTATCAGCCCCAGCATTTT. The chain recombines TRBV30 with TRBJ1-5; D is unclear. Per the germline V gene, CDR1 is GTSNPN and CDR2 is SVGIG (reference sequence). V lost 1 base, J lost 5 bases, and 12 bases lay in between. The CDR3 spans 14 residues.

This chain connects TRBV5-1 to TRBJ2-7; D gene ambiguous. The germline V gene has CDR1 SGHRS and CDR2 YFSETQ. With 0 bases removed from V and 0 bases from J, the gap between germline ends came to 4 bases. The CDR3 loop spans 13 amino acids. The DNA for the CDR3 is TGCGCCAGCAGCTTGGGAGTCTCCTACGAGCAGTACTTC. This gives the protein CASSLGVSYEQYF.

This clone has a single count. CDR3 nucleotide sequence: TGTGCCAGCAGTCGCGGGACAGGGGTCACTAATGAAAAACTGTTTTTT. As protein: CASSRGTGVTNEKLFF. The rearrangement uses TRBV6-6 and TRBJ1-4; the match to TRBD1 covers 10 bases. Germline lookup yields CDR1 MNHNY and CDR2 SVGAGI (reference sequence). V dropped 5 bases and J dropped 2; count of bases not matched to a gene: 5. The CDR3 length is 16 residues.